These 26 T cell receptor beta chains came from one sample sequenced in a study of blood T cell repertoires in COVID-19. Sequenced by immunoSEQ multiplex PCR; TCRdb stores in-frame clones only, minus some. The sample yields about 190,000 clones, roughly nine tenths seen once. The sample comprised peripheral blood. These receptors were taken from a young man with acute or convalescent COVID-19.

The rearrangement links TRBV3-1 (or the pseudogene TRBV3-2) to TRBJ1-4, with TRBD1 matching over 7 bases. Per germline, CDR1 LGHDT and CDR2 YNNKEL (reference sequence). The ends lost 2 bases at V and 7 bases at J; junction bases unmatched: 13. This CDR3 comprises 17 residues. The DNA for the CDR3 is TGTGCCAGCAGCCAATTCAGGGGGAACCGGCCCATTGAAAAACTGTTTTTT. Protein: CASSQFRGNRPIEKLFF.

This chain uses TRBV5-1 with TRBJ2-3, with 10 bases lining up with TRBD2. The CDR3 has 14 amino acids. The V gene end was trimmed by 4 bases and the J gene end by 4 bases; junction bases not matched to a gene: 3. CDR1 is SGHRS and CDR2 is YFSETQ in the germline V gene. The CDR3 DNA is TGCGCCAGCAGCCTAGCGGGAGATTCAGATACGCAGTATTTT. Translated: CASSLAGDSDTQYF.

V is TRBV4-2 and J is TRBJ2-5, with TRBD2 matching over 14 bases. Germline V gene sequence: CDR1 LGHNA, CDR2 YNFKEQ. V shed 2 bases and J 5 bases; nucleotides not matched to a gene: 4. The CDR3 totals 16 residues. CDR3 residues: CASSQSGTSGGETQYF. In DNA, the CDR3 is TGTGCCAGCAGCCAATCCGGGACTAGCGGGGGCGAGACCCAGTACTTC.

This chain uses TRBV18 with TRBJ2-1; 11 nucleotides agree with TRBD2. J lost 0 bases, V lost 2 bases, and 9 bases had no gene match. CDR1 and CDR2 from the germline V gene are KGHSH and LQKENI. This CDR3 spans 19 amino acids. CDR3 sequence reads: CASSPVTSGGTRSYNEQFF. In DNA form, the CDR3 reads TGTGCCAGCTCACCAGTCACTAGCGGGGGAACCCGCTCCTACAATGAGCAGTTCTTC.

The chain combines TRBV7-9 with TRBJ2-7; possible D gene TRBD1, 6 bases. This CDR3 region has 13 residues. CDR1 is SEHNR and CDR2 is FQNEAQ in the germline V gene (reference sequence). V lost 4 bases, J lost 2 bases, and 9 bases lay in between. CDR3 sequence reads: CASSWDTAYEQYF. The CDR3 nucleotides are TGTGCCAGCAGCTGGGACACAGCCTACGAGCAGTACTTC.

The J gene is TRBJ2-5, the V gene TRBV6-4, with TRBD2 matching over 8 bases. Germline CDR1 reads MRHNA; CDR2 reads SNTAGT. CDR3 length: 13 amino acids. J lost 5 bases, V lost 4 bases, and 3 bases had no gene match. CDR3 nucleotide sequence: TGTGCCAGCAGTGTGGAGCGGGGGGAGACCCAGTACTTC. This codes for CASSVERGETQYF.

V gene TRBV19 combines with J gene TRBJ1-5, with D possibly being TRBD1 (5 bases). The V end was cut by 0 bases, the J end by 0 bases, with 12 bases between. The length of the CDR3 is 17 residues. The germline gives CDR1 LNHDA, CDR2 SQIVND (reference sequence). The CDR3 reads CASSIEPDRYSNQPQHF. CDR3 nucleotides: TGTGCCAGTAGTATAGAACCTGACAGATATAGCAATCAGCCCCAGCATTTT. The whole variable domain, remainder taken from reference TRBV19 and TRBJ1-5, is DGGITQSPKYLFRKEGQNVTLSCEQNLNHDAMYWYRQDPGQGLRLIYYSQIVNDFQKGDIAEGYSVSREKKESFPLTVTSAQKNPTAFYLCASSIEPDRYSNQPQHFGDGTRLSIL.

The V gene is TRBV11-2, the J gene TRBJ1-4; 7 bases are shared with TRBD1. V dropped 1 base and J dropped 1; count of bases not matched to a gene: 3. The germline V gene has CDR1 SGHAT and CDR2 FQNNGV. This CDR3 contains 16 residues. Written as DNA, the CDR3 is TGTGCCAGCAGCTTAGGGACAGGACTAACTAATGAAAAACTGTTTTTT. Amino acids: CASSLGTGLTNEKLFF.

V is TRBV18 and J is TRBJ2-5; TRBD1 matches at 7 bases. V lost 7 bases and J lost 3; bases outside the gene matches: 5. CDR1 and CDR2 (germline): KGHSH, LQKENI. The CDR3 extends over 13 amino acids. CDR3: CASLRQGEETQYF. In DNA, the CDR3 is TGTGCCAGCTTACGACAGGGTGAAGAGACCCAGTACTTC.

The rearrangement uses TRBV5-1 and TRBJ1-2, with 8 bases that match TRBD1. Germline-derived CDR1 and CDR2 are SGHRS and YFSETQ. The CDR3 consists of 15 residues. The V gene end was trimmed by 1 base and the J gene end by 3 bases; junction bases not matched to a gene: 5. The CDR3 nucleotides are TGCGCCAGCAGCTTGTCTCAGGGGGCCGACTATGGCTACACCTTC. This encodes CASSLSQGADYGYTF.

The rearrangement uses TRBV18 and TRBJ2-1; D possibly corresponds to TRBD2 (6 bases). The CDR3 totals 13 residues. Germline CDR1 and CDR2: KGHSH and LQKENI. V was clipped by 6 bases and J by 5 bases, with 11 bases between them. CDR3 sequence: CASSREANNEQFF. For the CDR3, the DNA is TGTGCCAGCTCGAGGGAGGCCAACAATGAGCAGTTCTTC.

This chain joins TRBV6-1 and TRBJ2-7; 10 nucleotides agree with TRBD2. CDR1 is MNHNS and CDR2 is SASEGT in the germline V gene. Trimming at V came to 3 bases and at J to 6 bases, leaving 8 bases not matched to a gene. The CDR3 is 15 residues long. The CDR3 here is CASSDGSGRGAEQYF. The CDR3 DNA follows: TGTGCCAGCAGTGACGGGAGCGGGAGGGGTGCCGAGCAGTACTTC.

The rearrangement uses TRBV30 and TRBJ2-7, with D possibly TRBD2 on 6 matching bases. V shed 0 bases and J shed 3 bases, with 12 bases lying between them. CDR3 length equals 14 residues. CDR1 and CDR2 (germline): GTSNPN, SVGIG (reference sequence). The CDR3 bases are TGTGCCTGGAGTGTAGGAGGGGCCCTCTACGAGCAGTACTTC. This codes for CAWSVGGALYEQYF. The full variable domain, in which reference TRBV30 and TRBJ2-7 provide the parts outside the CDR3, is SQTIHQWPATLVQPVGSPLSLECTVEGTSNPNLYWYRQAAGRGLQLLFYSVGIGQISSEVPQNLSASRPQDRQFILSSKKLLLSDSGFYLCAWSVGGALYEQYFGPGTRLTVT.

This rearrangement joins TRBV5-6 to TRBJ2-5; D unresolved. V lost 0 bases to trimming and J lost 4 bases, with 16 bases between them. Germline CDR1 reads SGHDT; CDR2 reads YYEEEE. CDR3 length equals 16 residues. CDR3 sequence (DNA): TGTGCCAGCAGCTTGGCCCGGCTAGACGGCGGAGAGACCCAGTACTTC. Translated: CASSLARLDGGETQYF.

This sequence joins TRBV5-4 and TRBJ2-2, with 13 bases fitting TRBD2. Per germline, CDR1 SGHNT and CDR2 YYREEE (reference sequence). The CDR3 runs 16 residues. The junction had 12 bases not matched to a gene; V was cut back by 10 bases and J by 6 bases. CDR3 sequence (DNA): TGTGCCCGCTCATCTACTAGCGGGAGGGGAGCCGGGGAGCTGTTTTTT. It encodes CARSSTSGRGAGELFF.

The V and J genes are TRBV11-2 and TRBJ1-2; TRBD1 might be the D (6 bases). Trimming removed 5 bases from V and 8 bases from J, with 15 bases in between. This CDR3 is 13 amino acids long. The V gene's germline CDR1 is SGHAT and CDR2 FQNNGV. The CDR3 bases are TGTGCCAGCAGCCCGAGGGGGGGCTGGGGCTACACCTTC. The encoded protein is CASSPRGGWGYTF.

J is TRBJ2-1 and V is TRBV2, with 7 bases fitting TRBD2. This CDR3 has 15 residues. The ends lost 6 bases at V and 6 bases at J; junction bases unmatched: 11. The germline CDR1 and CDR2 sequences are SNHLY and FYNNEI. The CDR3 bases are TGTGCCAGCAGCGATGAGCGGGGTTCTTTCAATGAGCAGTTCTTC. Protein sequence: CASSDERGSFNEQFF.

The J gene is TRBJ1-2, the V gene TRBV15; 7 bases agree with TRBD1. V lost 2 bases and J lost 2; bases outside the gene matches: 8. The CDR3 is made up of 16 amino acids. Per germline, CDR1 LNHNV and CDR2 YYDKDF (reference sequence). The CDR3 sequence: CATSRNRDSRNYGYTF. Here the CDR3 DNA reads TGTGCCACCAGCAGAAACAGGGACAGCCGCAACTATGGCTACACCTTC.

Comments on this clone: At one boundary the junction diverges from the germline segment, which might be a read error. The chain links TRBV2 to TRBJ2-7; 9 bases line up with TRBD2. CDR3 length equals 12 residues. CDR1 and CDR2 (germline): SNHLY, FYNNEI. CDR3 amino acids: CASSDGLARSDF. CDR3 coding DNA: TGTGCCAGCAGTGACGGACTAGCGAGGTCCGACTTC.

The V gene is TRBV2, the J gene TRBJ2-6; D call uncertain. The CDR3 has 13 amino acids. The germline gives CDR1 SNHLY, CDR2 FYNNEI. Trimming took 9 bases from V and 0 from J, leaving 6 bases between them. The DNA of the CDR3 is TGTGCCAGGAAGAGCTCTGGGGCCAACGTCCTGACTTTC. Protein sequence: CARKSSGANVLTF. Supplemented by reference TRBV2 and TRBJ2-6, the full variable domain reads EPEVTQTPSHQVTQMGQEVILRCVPISNHLYFYWYRQILGQKVEFLVSFYNNEISEKSEIFDDQFSVERPDGSNFTLKIRSTKLEDSAMYFCARKSSGANVLTFGAGSRLTVL.

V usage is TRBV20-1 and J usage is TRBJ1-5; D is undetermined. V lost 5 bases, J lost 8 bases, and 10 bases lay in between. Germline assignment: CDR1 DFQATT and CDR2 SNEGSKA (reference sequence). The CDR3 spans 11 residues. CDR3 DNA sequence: TGCAGTGCTTCCGATCGAGAGCCCCAGCATTTT. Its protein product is CSASDREPQHF.

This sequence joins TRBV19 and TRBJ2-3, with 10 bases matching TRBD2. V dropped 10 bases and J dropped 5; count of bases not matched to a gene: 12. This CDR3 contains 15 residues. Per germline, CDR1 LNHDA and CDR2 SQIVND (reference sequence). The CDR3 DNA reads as TGTGCCACCCGGGGGATAGCGGGAGGTCGAGATACGCAGTATTTT. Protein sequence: CATRGIAGGRDTQYF.

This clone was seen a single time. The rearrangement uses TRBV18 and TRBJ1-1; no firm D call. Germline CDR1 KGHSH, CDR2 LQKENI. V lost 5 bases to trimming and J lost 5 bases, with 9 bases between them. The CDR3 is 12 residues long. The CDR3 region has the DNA TGTGCCAGCTCATCGACGAGGACTGAAGCTTTCTTT. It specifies CASSSTRTEAFF.

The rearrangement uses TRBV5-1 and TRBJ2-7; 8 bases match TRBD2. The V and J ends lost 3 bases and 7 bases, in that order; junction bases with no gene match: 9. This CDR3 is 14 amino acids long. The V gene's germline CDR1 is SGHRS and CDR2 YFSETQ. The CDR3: CASSSGAGVEEQYF. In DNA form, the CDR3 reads TGCGCCAGCAGCTCGGGAGCGGGAGTTGAAGAGCAGTACTTC.

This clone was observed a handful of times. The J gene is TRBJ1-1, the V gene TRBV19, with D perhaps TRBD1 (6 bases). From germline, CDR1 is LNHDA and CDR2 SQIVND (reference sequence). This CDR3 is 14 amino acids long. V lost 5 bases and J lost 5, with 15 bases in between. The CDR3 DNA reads TGTGCCAGTAGTCGTCATCAAGGGGGAACTGAAGCTTTCTTT. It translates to CASSRHQGGTEAFF.

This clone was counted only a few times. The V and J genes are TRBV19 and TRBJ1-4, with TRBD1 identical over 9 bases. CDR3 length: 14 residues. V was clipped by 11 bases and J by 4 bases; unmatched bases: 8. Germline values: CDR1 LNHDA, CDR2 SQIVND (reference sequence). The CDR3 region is CASGQGHRNEKLFF. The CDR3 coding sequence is TGTGCCTCGGGACAGGGTCACCGTAATGAAAAACTGTTTTTT.